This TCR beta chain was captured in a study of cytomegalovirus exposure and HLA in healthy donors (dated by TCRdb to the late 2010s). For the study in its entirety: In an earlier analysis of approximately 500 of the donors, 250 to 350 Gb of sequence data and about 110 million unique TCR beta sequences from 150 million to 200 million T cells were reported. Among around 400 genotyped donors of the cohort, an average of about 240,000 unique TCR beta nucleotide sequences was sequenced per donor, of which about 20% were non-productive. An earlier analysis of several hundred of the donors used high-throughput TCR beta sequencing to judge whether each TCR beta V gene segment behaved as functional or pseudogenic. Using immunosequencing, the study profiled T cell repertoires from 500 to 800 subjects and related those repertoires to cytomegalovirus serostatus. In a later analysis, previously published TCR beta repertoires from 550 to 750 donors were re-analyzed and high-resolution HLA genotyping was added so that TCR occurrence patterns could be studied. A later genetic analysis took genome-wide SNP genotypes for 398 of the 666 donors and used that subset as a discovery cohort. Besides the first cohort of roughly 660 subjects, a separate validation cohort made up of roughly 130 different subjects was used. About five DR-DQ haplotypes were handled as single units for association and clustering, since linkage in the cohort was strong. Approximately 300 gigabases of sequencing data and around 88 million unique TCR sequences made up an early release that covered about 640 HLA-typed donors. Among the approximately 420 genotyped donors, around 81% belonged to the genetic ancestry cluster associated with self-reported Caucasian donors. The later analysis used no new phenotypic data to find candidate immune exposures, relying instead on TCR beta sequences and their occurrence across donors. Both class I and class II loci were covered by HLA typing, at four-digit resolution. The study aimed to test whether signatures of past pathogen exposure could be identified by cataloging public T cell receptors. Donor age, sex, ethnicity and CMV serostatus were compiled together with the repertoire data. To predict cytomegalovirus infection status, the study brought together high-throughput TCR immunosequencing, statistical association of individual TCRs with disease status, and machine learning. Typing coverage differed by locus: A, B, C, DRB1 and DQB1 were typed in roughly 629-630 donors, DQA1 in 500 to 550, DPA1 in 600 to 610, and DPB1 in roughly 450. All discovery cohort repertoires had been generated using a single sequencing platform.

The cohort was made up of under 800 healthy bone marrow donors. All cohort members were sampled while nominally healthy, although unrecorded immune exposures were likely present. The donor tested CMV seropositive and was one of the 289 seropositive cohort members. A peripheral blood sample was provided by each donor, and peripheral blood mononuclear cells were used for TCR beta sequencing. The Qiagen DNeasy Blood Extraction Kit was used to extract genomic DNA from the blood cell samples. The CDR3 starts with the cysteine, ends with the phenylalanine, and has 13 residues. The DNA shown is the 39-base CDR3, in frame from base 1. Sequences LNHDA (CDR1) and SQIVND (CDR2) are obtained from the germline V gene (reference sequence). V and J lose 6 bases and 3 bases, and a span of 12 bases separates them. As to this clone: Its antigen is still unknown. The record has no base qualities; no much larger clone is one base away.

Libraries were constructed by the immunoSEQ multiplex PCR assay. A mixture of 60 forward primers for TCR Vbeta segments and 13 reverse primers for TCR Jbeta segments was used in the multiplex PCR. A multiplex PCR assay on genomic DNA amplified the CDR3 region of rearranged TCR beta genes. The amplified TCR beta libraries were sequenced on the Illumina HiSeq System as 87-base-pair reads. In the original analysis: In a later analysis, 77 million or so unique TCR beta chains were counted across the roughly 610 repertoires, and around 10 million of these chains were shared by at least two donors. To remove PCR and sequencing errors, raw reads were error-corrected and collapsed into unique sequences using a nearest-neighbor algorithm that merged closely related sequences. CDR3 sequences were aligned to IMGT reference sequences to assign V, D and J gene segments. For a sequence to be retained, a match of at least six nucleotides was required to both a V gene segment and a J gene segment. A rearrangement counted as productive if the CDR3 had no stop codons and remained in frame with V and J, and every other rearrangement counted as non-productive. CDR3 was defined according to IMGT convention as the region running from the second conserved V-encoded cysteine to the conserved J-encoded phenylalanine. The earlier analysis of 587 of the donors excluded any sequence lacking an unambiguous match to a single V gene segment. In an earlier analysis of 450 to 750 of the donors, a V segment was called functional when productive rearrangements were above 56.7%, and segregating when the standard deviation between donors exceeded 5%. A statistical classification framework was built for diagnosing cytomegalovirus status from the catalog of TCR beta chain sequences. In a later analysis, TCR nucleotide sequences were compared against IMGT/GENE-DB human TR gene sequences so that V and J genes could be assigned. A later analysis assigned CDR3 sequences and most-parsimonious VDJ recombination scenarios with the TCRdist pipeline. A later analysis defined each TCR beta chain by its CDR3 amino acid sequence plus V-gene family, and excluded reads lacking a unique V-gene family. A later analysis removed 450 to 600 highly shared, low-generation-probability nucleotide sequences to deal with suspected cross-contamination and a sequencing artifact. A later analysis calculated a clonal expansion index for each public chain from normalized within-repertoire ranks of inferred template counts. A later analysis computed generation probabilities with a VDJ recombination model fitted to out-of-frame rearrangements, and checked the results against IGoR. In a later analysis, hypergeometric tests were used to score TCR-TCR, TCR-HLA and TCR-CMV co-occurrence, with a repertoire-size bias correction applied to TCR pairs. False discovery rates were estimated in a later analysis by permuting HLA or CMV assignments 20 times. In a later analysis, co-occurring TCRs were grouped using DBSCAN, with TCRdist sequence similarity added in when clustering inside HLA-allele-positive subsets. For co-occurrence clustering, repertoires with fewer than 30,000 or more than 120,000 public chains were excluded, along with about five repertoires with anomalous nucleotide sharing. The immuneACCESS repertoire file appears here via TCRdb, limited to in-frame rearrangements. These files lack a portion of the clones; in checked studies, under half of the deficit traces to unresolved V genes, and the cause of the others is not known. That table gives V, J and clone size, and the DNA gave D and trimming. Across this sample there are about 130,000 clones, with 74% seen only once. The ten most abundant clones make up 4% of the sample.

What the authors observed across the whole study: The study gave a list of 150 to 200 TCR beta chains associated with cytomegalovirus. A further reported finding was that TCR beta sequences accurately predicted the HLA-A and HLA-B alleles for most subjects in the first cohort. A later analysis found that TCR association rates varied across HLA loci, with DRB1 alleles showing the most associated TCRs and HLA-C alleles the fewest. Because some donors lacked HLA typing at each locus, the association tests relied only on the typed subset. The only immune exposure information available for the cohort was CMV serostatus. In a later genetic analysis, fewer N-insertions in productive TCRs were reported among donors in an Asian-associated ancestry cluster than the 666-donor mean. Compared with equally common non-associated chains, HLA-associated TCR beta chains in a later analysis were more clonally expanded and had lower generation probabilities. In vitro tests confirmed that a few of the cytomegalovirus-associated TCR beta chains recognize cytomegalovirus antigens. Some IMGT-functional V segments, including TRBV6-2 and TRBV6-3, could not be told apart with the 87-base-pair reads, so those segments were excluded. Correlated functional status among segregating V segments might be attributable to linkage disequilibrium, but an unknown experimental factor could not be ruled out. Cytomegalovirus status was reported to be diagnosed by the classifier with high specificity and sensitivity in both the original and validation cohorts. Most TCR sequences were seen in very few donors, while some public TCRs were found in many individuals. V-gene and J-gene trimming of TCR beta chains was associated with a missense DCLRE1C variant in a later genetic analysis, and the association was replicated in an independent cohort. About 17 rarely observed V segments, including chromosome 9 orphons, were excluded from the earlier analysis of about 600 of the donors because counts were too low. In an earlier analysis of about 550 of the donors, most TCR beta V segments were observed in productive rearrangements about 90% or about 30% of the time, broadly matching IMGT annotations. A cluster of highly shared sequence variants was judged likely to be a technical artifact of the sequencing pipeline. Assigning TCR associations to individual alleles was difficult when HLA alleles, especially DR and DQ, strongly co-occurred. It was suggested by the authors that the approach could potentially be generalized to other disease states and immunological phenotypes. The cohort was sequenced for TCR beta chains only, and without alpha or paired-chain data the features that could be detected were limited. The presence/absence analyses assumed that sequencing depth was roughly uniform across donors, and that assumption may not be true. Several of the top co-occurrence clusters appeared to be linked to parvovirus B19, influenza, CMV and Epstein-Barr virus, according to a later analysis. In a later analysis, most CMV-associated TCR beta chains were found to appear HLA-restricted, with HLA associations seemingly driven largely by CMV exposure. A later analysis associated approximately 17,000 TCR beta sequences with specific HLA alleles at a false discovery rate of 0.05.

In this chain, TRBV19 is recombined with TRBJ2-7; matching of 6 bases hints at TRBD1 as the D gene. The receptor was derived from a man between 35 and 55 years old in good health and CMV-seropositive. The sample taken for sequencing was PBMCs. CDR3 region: CASSTQQGYEQYF. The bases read TGTGCCAGTAGCACACAACAGGGCTACGAGCAGTACTTC.